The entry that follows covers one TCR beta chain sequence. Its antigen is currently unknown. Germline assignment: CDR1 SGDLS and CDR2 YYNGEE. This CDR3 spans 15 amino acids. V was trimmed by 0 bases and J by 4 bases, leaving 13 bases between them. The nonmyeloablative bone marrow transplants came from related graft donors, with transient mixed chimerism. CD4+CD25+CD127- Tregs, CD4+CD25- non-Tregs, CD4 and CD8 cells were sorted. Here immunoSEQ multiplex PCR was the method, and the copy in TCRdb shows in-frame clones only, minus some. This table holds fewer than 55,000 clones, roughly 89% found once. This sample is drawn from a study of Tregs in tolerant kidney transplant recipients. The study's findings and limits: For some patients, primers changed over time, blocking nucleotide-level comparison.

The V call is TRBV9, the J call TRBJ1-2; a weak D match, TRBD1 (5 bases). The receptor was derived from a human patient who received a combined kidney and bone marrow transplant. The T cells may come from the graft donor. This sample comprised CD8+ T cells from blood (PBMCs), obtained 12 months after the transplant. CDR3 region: CASSVGRQGGYGYTF. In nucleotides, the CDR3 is TGTGCCAGCAGCGTAGGTCGGCAGGGTGGCTATGGCTACACCTTC.